These T cell receptor beta chains were read from a single sample in a study of regulatory T cells in long-lasting Graves disease. TCRdb called the multiplex PCR reads again in MiXCR, with one record for every CDR3 protein. The table records some 450,000 distinct CDR3 sequences, around 24% of them present only once. Sequences were derived from peripheral blood mononuclear cells (PBMCs), sampled when the disease was refractory, from a patient treated with antithyroid drugs. These receptors originate from a female donor with Graves disease. Each CDR3 is given with its conserved first and last residue. The D gene is left open where the match is weak. Size values are once, few and many counts, or a class for expanded clones, and some rows have none.

v_call: TRBV15
j_call: TRBJ2-1
clone_size: NA
d_call: NA
cdr3_nt: TGTGCCACCAGCAGATTGGGGGGATCTAAGGACAATGAGCAGTTCTTC
cdr3_aa: CATSRLGGSKDNEQFF

v_call: TRBV6-1
j_call: TRBJ2-7
clone_size: NA
d_call: TRBD2
cdr3_nt: TGTGCCAGCAGCTTCCCCGGGACTAGCGAGGACGAGCAGTACTTC
cdr3_aa: CASSFPGTSEDEQYF

v_call: TRBV16
j_call: TRBJ1-5
clone_size: many
d_call: TRBD1
cdr3_nt: TGTGCCAGCAGCCCAGGGACAGGGTGGAATCAGCCCCAGCATTTT
cdr3_aa: CASSPGTGWNQPQHF

v_call: TRBV28
j_call: TRBJ2-1
clone_size: many
d_call: NA
cdr3_nt: TGTGCCAGCAGCCGCCATAAGGGGGGGCAAGACAATGAGCAGTTCTTC
cdr3_aa: CASSRHKGGQDNEQFF

v_call: TRBV5-1
j_call: TRBJ1-1
clone_size: few
d_call: NA
cdr3_nt: TGCGCCAGCAGCCTGGACGACGGGAGTTTTACTGAAGCTTTCTTT
cdr3_aa: CASSLDDGSFTEAFF

v_call: TRBV20-1
j_call: TRBJ2-3
clone_size: NA
d_call: NA
cdr3_nt: TGCAGTGCTAGAGGACCATCACGGGCAGATACGCAGTATTTT
cdr3_aa: CSARGPSRADTQYF

v_call: TRBV3-1
j_call: TRBJ2-7
clone_size: NA
d_call: TRBD2
cdr3_nt: TGTGCCAGCAGCCACCCGGGGGGGTCCTACGAGCAGTACTTC
cdr3_aa: CASSHPGGSYEQYF

v_call: TRBV28
j_call: TRBJ1-5
clone_size: many
d_call: TRBD1
cdr3_nt: TGTGCCAGCAGTTTACGTTGGGGGACAGGCCCATCTAGCAATCAGCCCCAGCATTTT
cdr3_aa: CASSLRWGTGPSSNQPQHF

v_call: TRBV20-1
j_call: TRBJ2-3
clone_size: NA
d_call: TRBD2
cdr3_nt: TGCAGTGCTTGGACCGGAGCGGGAGGGCCGACAGATACGCAGTATTTT
cdr3_aa: CSAWTGAGGPTDTQYF

v_call: TRBV7-2
j_call: TRBJ2-7
clone_size: many
d_call: TRBD1
cdr3_nt: TGTGCCAGCAGTCCGACAGGGAGCTCCTACGAGCAGTACTTC
cdr3_aa: CASSPTGSSYEQYF

v_call: TRBV29-1
j_call: TRBJ2-2
clone_size: few
d_call: NA
cdr3_nt: TGCAGCGCAGAGAACACCGGGGAGCTGTTTTTT
cdr3_aa: CSAENTGELFF

v_call: TRBV3-1
j_call: TRBJ2-7
clone_size: many
d_call: TRBD2
cdr3_nt: TGTGCCAGCAGCCGCAAAGCGCTAGCGGCTAACTCCTACGAGCAGTACTTC
cdr3_aa: CASSRKALAANSYEQYF

v_call: TRBV5-1
j_call: TRBJ2-2
clone_size: once
d_call: NA
cdr3_nt: TGCGCCAGCAGCCCCGGACACAACACCGGGGAGCTGTTTTTT
cdr3_aa: CASSPGHNTGELFF

v_call: TRBV29-1
j_call: TRBJ2-1
clone_size: NA
d_call: TRBD1
cdr3_nt: TGCAGCGTTGGACTGGACAGGAATTCGGGCAATGAGCAGTTCTTC
cdr3_aa: CSVGLDRNSGNEQFF

v_call: TRBV7-2
j_call: TRBJ2-7
clone_size: NA
d_call: TRBD1
cdr3_nt: TGTGCCAGCAGCCCAGGGGACAGGCCGAGCGAGCAGTACTTC
cdr3_aa: CASSPGDRPSEQYF

v_call: TRBV20-1
j_call: TRBJ1-1
clone_size: NA
d_call: NA
cdr3_nt: TGCAGTGCTAGAGATCCGGGACCCGGGATCACTGAAGCTTTCTTT
cdr3_aa: CSARDPGPGITEAFF

v_call: TRBV28
j_call: TRBJ1-1
clone_size: many
d_call: NA
cdr3_nt: TGTGCCAGCAGCCATACCCCAGGGGACGCTTTCTTT
cdr3_aa: CASSHTPGDAFF

v_call: TRBV20-1
j_call: TRBJ2-7
clone_size: many
d_call: NA
cdr3_nt: TGCAGTGCTAGGGTGAGAGGGCGGGAAGAGCAGTACTTC
cdr3_aa: CSARVRGREEQYF

v_call: TRBV7-9
j_call: TRBJ2-7
clone_size: few
d_call: NA
cdr3_nt: TGTGCCAGCAGCCCGCGGACCAGAGACTACGAGCAGTACTTC
cdr3_aa: CASSPRTRDYEQYF

v_call: TRBV12-3/TRBV12-4
j_call: TRBJ1-2
clone_size: many
d_call: TRBD1
cdr3_nt: TGTGCCAGCAGTTTATTGCTGACAGGGGTAGATACTGGCTACACCTTC
cdr3_aa: CASSLLLTGVDTGYTF

v_call: TRBV9
j_call: TRBJ2-2
clone_size: many
d_call: NA
cdr3_nt: TGTGCCAGCAGCGTCCGGGACGAGAACACCGGGGAGCTGTTTTTT
cdr3_aa: CASSVRDENTGELFF

v_call: TRBV9
j_call: TRBJ1-3
clone_size: few
d_call: NA
cdr3_nt: TGTGCCAGCAGCGTAGAAGGGATCCCTGGAAACACCATATATTTT
cdr3_aa: CASSVEGIPGNTIYF

v_call: TRBV11-2
j_call: TRBJ2-7
clone_size: many
d_call: NA
cdr3_nt: TGTGCCAGCAGCGTCGTTGGCCCTTACGAGCAGTACTTC
cdr3_aa: CASSVVGPYEQYF

v_call: TRBV3-1
j_call: TRBJ2-5
clone_size: NA
d_call: TRBD2
cdr3_nt: TGTGCCAGCAGCTCTGAGGGCGTTCTAGCGGGACTGGAGACCCAGTACTTC
cdr3_aa: CASSSEGVLAGLETQYF

v_call: TRBV6-1
j_call: TRBJ1-5
clone_size: NA
d_call: NA
cdr3_nt: TGTGCCAGCGGAGACAGCTTAAACCGGAATCAGCCCCAGCATTTT
cdr3_aa: CASGDSLNRNQPQHF

v_call: TRBV19
j_call: TRBJ1-4
clone_size: NA
d_call: NA
cdr3_nt: TGTGCCAGTAGTATAGACCCCGCGAATGAAAAACTGTTTTTT
cdr3_aa: CASSIDPANEKLFF

v_call: TRBV5-1
j_call: TRBJ1-3
clone_size: NA
d_call: TRBD1
cdr3_nt: TGCGCCAGCAGCTTTGGTGGGGGACAGGGCTCCGGAAACACCATATATTTT
cdr3_aa: CASSFGGGQGSGNTIYF

v_call: TRBV20-1
j_call: TRBJ2-7
clone_size: NA
d_call: TRBD2
cdr3_nt: TGCAGTGCTCTAGGACTAGCGGGAGGTTACGAGCAGTACTTC
cdr3_aa: CSALGLAGGYEQYF

v_call: TRBV30
j_call: TRBJ1-5
clone_size: NA
d_call: NA
cdr3_nt: TGTGCCGGTGGGTTGGATCAGCCCCAGCATTTT
cdr3_aa: CAGGLDQPQHF

v_call: TRBV11-3
j_call: TRBJ1-5
clone_size: many
d_call: NA
cdr3_nt: TGTGCCAGCAGCTTAGATCTGTGCAATCAGCCCCAGCATTTT
cdr3_aa: CASSLDLCNQPQHF

v_call: TRBV2
j_call: TRBJ2-5
clone_size: many
d_call: TRBD2
cdr3_nt: TGTGCCAGCAGTGACCCTAGCGGTCAGGAGACCCAGTACTTC
cdr3_aa: CASSDPSGQETQYF

v_call: TRBV28
j_call: TRBJ2-5
clone_size: many
d_call: TRBD2
cdr3_nt: TGTGCCAGCAGTGGCGCCGGGGCGGGAGCGGGAGACTATAGGCAGACCCAGTACTTC
cdr3_aa: CASSGAGAGAGDYRQTQYF

v_call: TRBV28
j_call: TRBJ2-3
clone_size: few
d_call: NA
cdr3_nt: TGTGCCAGCAGGCCCTTGGGTGCGGGAAACACAGATACGCAGTATTTT
cdr3_aa: CASRPLGAGNTDTQYF

v_call: TRBV28
j_call: TRBJ2-7
clone_size: many
d_call: TRBD1
cdr3_nt: TGTGCCAGCAGCCTGGACAGGGGAATGGACGAGCAGTACTTC
cdr3_aa: CASSLDRGMDEQYF

v_call: TRBV6-5
j_call: TRBJ2-7
clone_size: many
d_call: NA
cdr3_nt: TGTGCCAGCAGTTACGATGGTGTCGTCCACGAGCAGTACTTC
cdr3_aa: CASSYDGVVHEQYF

v_call: TRBV11-2
j_call: TRBJ2-2
clone_size: many
d_call: TRBD2
cdr3_nt: TGTGCCAGCAGCTTAGTTGACGGACTAGCGGGAAACACCGGGGAGCTGTTTTTT
cdr3_aa: CASSLVDGLAGNTGELFF

v_call: TRBV2
j_call: TRBJ2-3
clone_size: NA
d_call: NA
cdr3_nt: TGTGCCAGCAGTGAATCCGGTTATACGCAGTATTTT
cdr3_aa: CASSESGYTQYF

v_call: TRBV5-1
j_call: TRBJ2-7
clone_size: many
d_call: TRBD1
cdr3_nt: TGCGCCAGCAGTTTACAGGGACAGGGGAGTGAGCAGTACTTC
cdr3_aa: CASSLQGQGSEQYF

v_call: TRBV28
j_call: TRBJ1-5
clone_size: many
d_call: TRBD1
cdr3_nt: TGTGCCAGCAGTCCCCCCGGACAGGTTAGCAATCAGCCCCAGCATTTT
cdr3_aa: CASSPPGQVSNQPQHF

v_call: TRBV10-3
j_call: TRBJ2-5
clone_size: NA
d_call: NA
cdr3_nt: TGTGCCATCAGACCAGGGCCAGAAGAGACCCAGTACTTC
cdr3_aa: CAIRPGPEETQYF

v_call: TRBV2
j_call: TRBJ1-5
clone_size: many
d_call: NA
cdr3_nt: TGTGCCAGCAGTGGGGACCCCATGGAGGGGAGCAATCAGCCCCAGCATTTT
cdr3_aa: CASSGDPMEGSNQPQHF

v_call: TRBV7-8
j_call: TRBJ1-2
clone_size: NA
d_call: NA
cdr3_nt: TGTGCCAGCAGCTTAACACCCCGGGGCCCCGACTATGGCTACACCTTC
cdr3_aa: CASSLTPRGPDYGYTF

v_call: TRBV7-9
j_call: TRBJ1-4
clone_size: few
d_call: TRBD1
cdr3_nt: TGTGCCAGCAGCCCCCGGACAGGGGGTAATGAAAAACTGTTTTTT
cdr3_aa: CASSPRTGGNEKLFF

v_call: TRBV20-1
j_call: TRBJ2-3
clone_size: NA
d_call: TRBD2
cdr3_nt: TGCAGTGCTAGAGATCTGGCGGGAGGGCAAGATACGCAGTATTTT
cdr3_aa: CSARDLAGGQDTQYF

v_call: TRBV2
j_call: TRBJ2-5
clone_size: few
d_call: NA
cdr3_nt: TGTGCCAGCAGGAGGTCAGTCCAAGAGACCCAGTACTTC
cdr3_aa: CASRRSVQETQYF

v_call: TRBV30
j_call: TRBJ2-5
clone_size: NA
d_call: NA
cdr3_nt: TGTGCCTGGAGACGGGCTTCACTAGCTAGCCAAGAGACCCAGTACTTC
cdr3_aa: CAWRRASLASQETQYF

v_call: TRBV27
j_call: TRBJ2-4
clone_size: NA
d_call: NA
cdr3_nt: TGTGCCAGCAGTAGAGGACAGACAACCGTTGACAAAAACATTCAGTACTTC
cdr3_aa: CASSRGQTTVDKNIQYF

v_call: TRBV28
j_call: TRBJ1-1
clone_size: many
d_call: TRBD1
cdr3_nt: TGTGCCAGCAGTTTAGAGGGGACAGGGGCAACTGAAGCTTTCTTT
cdr3_aa: CASSLEGTGATEAFF

v_call: TRBV28
j_call: TRBJ1-1
clone_size: few
d_call: NA
cdr3_nt: TGTGCCAGCAGTTGGGGCTCCATGAACACTGAAGCTTTCTTT
cdr3_aa: CASSWGSMNTEAFF

v_call: TRBV2
j_call: TRBJ1-2
clone_size: many
d_call: TRBD1
cdr3_nt: TGTGCCAGCAGTGAAGGGACAGGAGAAAACTATGGCTACACCTTC
cdr3_aa: CASSEGTGENYGYTF

v_call: TRBV2
j_call: TRBJ2-7
clone_size: many
d_call: NA
cdr3_nt: TGTGCCAGCAGTGAAGTCGGGGGCTCCGGTTACGAGCAGTACTTC
cdr3_aa: CASSEVGGSGYEQYF

v_call: TRBV6-1
j_call: TRBJ2-2
clone_size: many
d_call: TRBD2
cdr3_nt: TGTGCCAGCAGCCGCGAGCGGGGGAACACCGGGGAGCTGTTTTTT
cdr3_aa: CASSRERGNTGELFF

v_call: TRBV25-1
j_call: TRBJ1-2
clone_size: NA
d_call: NA
cdr3_nt: TGTGCCAGCAGTGAAGGAGGGGGGGCTCAACCCTATGGCTACACCTTC
cdr3_aa: CASSEGGGAQPYGYTF

v_call: TRBV28
j_call: TRBJ2-1
clone_size: NA
d_call: TRBD1
cdr3_nt: TGTGCCAGCAGTCGACAGGGAAATAGAGTGAATGAGCAGTTCTTC
cdr3_aa: CASSRQGNRVNEQFF

v_call: TRBV28
j_call: TRBJ2-5
clone_size: NA
d_call: TRBD1
cdr3_nt: TGTGCCAGCCGGGACAGCTTATGGGAGACCCAGTACTTC
cdr3_aa: CASRDSLWETQYF